This T cell receptor (beta chain) was recorded in a study of blood T cell repertoires in COVID-19. Overall study: Some COVID-19 samples were acute and others convalescent; all came from the United States, Italy and Spain.

The germline CDR1 and CDR2 sequences are SGHRS and YFSETQ. The CDR3 length is 20 residues. Trimming took off 0 bases at V and 0 bases at J, with 19 bases between the two ends. The protocol was immunoSEQ multiplex PCR, while the TCRdb copy is restricted to in-frame clones and leaves out a portion. The sample lists some 240,000 clones; just under 85% were seen once. Only a few counts were recorded for this clone. J is TRBJ1-6 and V is TRBV5-1, with D possibly being TRBD1 (6 bases). Source material: peripheral blood. The clonotype was recovered from a woman of 80 years or more with acute or convalescent COVID-19. The CDR3 spells CASSLGVTGTQSSYNSPLHF. The DNA of the CDR3 is TGCGCCAGCAGCTTGGGAGTAACAGGGACACAGAGCTCCTATAATTCACCCCTCCACTTT.